This T cell receptor (beta chain) originates from a study of response to subunit inactivated influenza vaccine. This clonotype has a count of ten or more. TCRdb itself ran the RT-PCR reads through MiXCR, one entry per CDR3 protein. The table lists 630,000 or so distinct CDR3 sequences, approximately 14% of them singletons, with roughly 12% in the top ten. This TCR was sampled from a man in his fifties or sixties who received an inactivated influenza vaccine. The sequenced sample was PBMCs from blood, obtained roughly 12 days after vaccination.

CDR3 nucleotides: TGTGCCAGCACCACAGACCATGGACAGGGGTGGAAGACCCAGTACTTC. Its translation is CASTTDHGQGWKTQYF. This chain joins TRBV2 and TRBJ2-5; TRBD1 agrees at 9 bases. Germline CDR1 SNHLY, CDR2 FYNNEI. The junction had 15 bases not matched to a gene; V was cut back by 7 bases and J by 6 bases. The CDR3 sequence is 16 residues long.